The 23 T cell receptor beta chains in this list originate from one sample, sequenced in a study of T-cell reconstitution after alpha-beta-depleted transplantation in children. Researchers prepared the TCRbeta library using unique molecular identifiers, the study reports. A single record per CDR3 protein comes from TCRdb applying MiXCR to the PCR reads. The table has 250,000 to 400,000 distinct CDR3 sequences, 23% seen once. The sequencing here drew on PBMCs, mostly from graft donor cells, taken 180 days after TCRalphabeta/CD19-depleted stem cell transplant. The receptor source for this set is a male patient aged 10 to 17 who had a stem cell transplant for acute lymphoblastic leukemia, so the T cells may come from the graft donor.

The V call is TRBV29-1, the J call TRBJ2-2; D possibly uses TRBD1 or TRBD2 (5 bases each). The V end was cut by 6 bases, the J end by 4 bases, with 9 bases between. Germline V gene data show CDR1 as SQVTM and CDR2 as ANQGSEA. The CDR3 runs 12 residues. The CDR3 DNA is TGCAGCGTGGGGACGACCACCGGGGAGCTGTTTTTT. This codes for CSVGTTTGELFF.

Written as DNA, the CDR3 is TGTGCCAGCAGCCATCCGACTAGCCCCCTCACAGATACGCAGTATTTT. It yields the protein CASSHPTSPLTDTQYF. The chain combines TRBV3-1 with TRBJ2-3, with 7 nucleotides matching TRBD2. The CDR3 is made up of 16 amino acids. J lost 2 bases, V lost 3 bases, and 8 bases had no gene match. From germline, CDR1 is LGHDT and CDR2 YNNKEL (reference sequence).

The chain recombines TRBV27 with TRBJ2-3; 10 positions match TRBD2. There are 16 residues in the CDR3. The germline gives CDR1 MNHEY, CDR2 SMNVEV (reference sequence). V lost 4 bases and J lost 2; bases outside the gene matches: 6. Written as DNA, the CDR3 is TGTGCCAGCAGTTCCTTAGCGGGAGGCTACACAGATACGCAGTATTTT. This sequence encodes CASSSLAGGYTDTQYF.

Only a few counts were recorded for this clonotype. The V call is TRBV12-3 or TRBV12-4, the J call TRBJ1-5; 7 nucleotides match TRBD1. This CDR3 comprises 13 residues. Trimming removed 5 bases from V and 4 bases from J; junction bases left unmatched: 2. The CDR3 nucleotides are TGTGCCAGCAGTGGACAGGCGAATCAGCCCCAGCATTTT. Residues: CASSGQANQPQHF.

V usage is TRBV9 and J usage is TRBJ2-2; 9 bases match TRBD2. The germline V gene has CDR1 SGDLS and CDR2 YYNGEE. Trimming at V came to 3 bases and at J to 2 bases, leaving 8 bases not matched to a gene. The CDR3 has 17 residues. The chain's CDR3 is CASSGYSGRGNTGELFF. In DNA form, the CDR3 reads TGTGCCAGCAGCGGCTATAGCGGGAGAGGCAACACCGGGGAGCTGTTTTTT.

V and J are TRBV10-3 and TRBJ2-7, with unresolved D. V was shortened by 4 bases and J by 2 bases, with 3 bases between the two germline ends. CDR1 ENHRY and CDR2 SYGVKD come from the germline V gene. This CDR3 is 11 amino acids long. DNA of the CDR3: TGTGCCATCAGTGGCACCTACGAGCAGTACTTC. It encodes CAISGTYEQYF.

In this sample, this clonotype turned up a few times. The chain links TRBV11-1 to TRBJ2-3, with TRBD2 identical over 9 bases. The CDR3 is 19 amino acids. From germline, CDR1 is SGHAT and CDR2 FQDESV (reference sequence). J gave up 0 bases and V 4 bases, and 14 bases lay outside the gene matches. The CDR3 sequence is CASSYRRRREGTSTDTQYF. CDR3 in DNA: TGTGCCAGCAGCTACCGACGGCGGCGGGAGGGGACTAGCACAGATACGCAGTATTTT. Supplemented by reference TRBV11-1 and TRBJ2-3, the full variable domain reads EAEVAQSPRYKITEKSQAVAFWCDPISGHATLYWYRQILGQGPELLVQFQDESVVDDSQLPKDRFSAERLKGVDSTLKIQPAELGDSAMYLCASSYRRRREGTSTDTQYFGPGTRLTVL.

This clonotype was counted between two and nine times. The chain combines TRBV5-1 with TRBJ2-7, with D unresolved. The CDR3 extends over 13 amino acids. Looked up from germline, CDR1 is SGHRS and CDR2 is YFSETQ. The V end was cut by 2 bases, the J end by 6 bases, with 12 bases between. The CDR3 protein is CASSFAGGVEQYF. The CDR3 DNA reads TGCGCCAGCAGCTTTGCAGGTGGGGTCGAGCAGTACTTC. The entire variable domain, with the rest obtained from reference TRBV5-1 and TRBJ2-7, is as follows: KAGVTQTPRYLIKTRGQQVTLSCSPISGHRSVSWYQQTPGQGLQFLFEYFSETQRNKGNFPGRFSGRQFSNSRSEMNVSTLELGDSALYLCASSFAGGVEQYFGPGTRLTVT.

The rearrangement links TRBV7-3 to TRBJ2-7; D is possibly TRBD2 (5 bases). The CDR3 covers 12 residues. Looked up from germline, CDR1 is SGHTA and CDR2 is FQGTGA. V was clipped by 4 bases and J by 7 bases, with 11 bases between them. The CDR3 protein is CASSSGLEEQYF. For the CDR3, the DNA is TGTGCCAGCAGCTCCGGACTGGAGGAGCAGTACTTC.

This clonotype was detected a few times. The J gene is TRBJ2-5, the V gene TRBV27, with 8 bases fitting TRBD2. J gave up 4 bases and V 5 bases, and 9 bases lay outside the gene matches. Germline loops: CDR1 MNHEY, CDR2 SMNVEV (reference sequence). CDR3 length equals 15 residues. The CDR3 spells CASSAGLDGLETQYF. The CDR3 DNA is TGTGCCAGCAGTGCGGGACTAGATGGGCTAGAGACCCAGTACTTC.

This chain joins TRBV6-5 and TRBJ2-7; the match to TRBD1 covers 7 bases. V lost 2 bases and J lost 5; bases outside the gene matches: 6. The CDR3 spans 14 residues. Germline lookup yields CDR1 MNHEY and CDR2 SVGAGI. CDR3 nucleotide sequence: TGTGCCAGCAGTTACGACAGGGCATCCCACGAGCAGTACTTC. Translation: CASSYDRASHEQYF.

This rearrangement joins TRBV19 to TRBJ2-7, with unresolved D. The CDR3 has 14 amino acids. V dropped 5 bases and J dropped 0 bases, with 11 bases sitting between them. From germline, CDR1 is LNHDA and CDR2 SQIVND (reference sequence). The CDR3 DNA is TGTGCCAGTAGTTCCCCGCAGAGCTCCTACGAGCAGTACTTC. Amino acids: CASSSPQSSYEQYF.

The gene calls are TRBV15 and TRBJ2-7; TRBD1 agrees at 8 bases. This CDR3 comprises 14 residues. V lost 3 bases to trimming and J lost 5 bases; unmatched junction nucleotides: 6. Germline V gene data show CDR1 as LNHNV and CDR2 as YYDKDF (reference sequence). CDR3 protein: CATSSVQGANEQYF. CDR3 coding DNA: TGTGCCACCAGCAGCGTTCAGGGGGCCAACGAGCAGTACTTC.

V is TRBV7-8 and J is TRBJ2-3; 10 bases fit TRBD1. Germline CDR1 SGHVS, CDR2 FQNEAQ. This CDR3 region has 15 residues. With 5 bases clipped from V and 6 bases from J, the junction kept 8 bases outside the gene matches. The CDR3 DNA reads TGTGCCAGCAGCCGGGACAGGGGCATCATTGATACGCAGTATTTT. This translates into CASSRDRGIIDTQYF.

The rearrangement links TRBV6-5 to TRBJ2-5; D remains unclear. This CDR3 spans 15 amino acids. Trimming removed 2 bases at V and 5 bases at J, with 15 bases between. CDR1 is MNHEY, CDR2 SVGAGI, per germline. DNA of the CDR3: TGTGCCAGCAGTTACATCCTCGGTTCGTCGGAGACCCAGTACTTC. Its protein is CASSYILGSSETQYF.

This clonotype was counted only a few times. The chain uses TRBV21-1 and TRBJ2-1; the D call of TRBD2 is as the table states it, not checked on the DNA. TRBV21-1 is reported as a pseudogene. The CDR3 runs 16 residues. This CDR3 is CASYPSPSGRIHEQFF. The CDR3 DNA reads as TGTGCCAGCTACCCCTCACCTAGCGGGAGAATCCATGAGCAGTTCTTC.

In this sample, this clonotype turned up a few times. The V and J genes are TRBV6-5 and TRBJ1-2; 9 positions agree with TRBD1. The V segment lost 0 bases and the J segment 4 bases; nucleotides outside the gene matches: 12. CDR3 length equals 18 residues. Germline lookup yields CDR1 MNHEY and CDR2 SVGAGI. CDR3 in amino acids: CASSYSSLGTGIIYGYTF. In DNA form, the CDR3 reads TGTGCCAGCAGTTACTCTTCCTTGGGGACAGGGATCATCTATGGCTACACCTTC.

The chain joins TRBV12-3 or TRBV12-4 to TRBJ1-4; D may be TRBD1 (5 bases). Trimming removed 6 bases at V and 11 bases at J, with 16 bases between. The length of the CDR3 is 13 residues. CDR3 DNA: TGTGCCAGCAGGCTCCACATTAAGGGGAAACTGTTTTTT. Translated: CASRLHIKGKLFF.

The chain uses TRBV10-3 and TRBJ2-7; D is ambiguous. V was cut by 10 bases and J by 3 bases, with 13 bases left in between. The length of the CDR3 is 12 residues. In germline, CDR1 is ENHRY, CDR2 SYGVKD. The CDR3 spells CATRVGLYEQYF. The CDR3 nucleotides read TGTGCCACCAGAGTGGGCCTCTACGAGCAGTACTTC.

This chain uses TRBV5-5 with TRBJ2-1; D is ambiguous. This CDR3 is built from 14 residues. The V and J ends lost 5 bases and 5 bases respectively, with 14 bases between them. Germline loops: CDR1 SGHKS, CDR2 YYEKEE (reference sequence). The CDR3 DNA reads as TGTGCCAGCAGAGCTAGAGGCGTCGACAATGAGCAGTTCTTC. Translated: CASRARGVDNEQFF. The full variable domain, completed using reference TRBV5-5 and TRBJ2-1, is DAGVTQSPTHLIKTRGQQVTLRCSPISGHKSVSWYQQVLGQGPQFIFQYYEKEERGRGNFPDRFSARQFPNYSSELNVNALLLGDSALYLCASRARGVDNEQFFGPGTRLTVL.

This clonotype was recorded a few times. The chain is built from TRBV27 and TRBJ1-5; D uncertain. V lost 5 bases to trimming and J lost 5 bases, with 10 bases between them. The CDR3 sequence is 13 residues long. Germline V lookup: CDR1 MNHEY, CDR2 SMNVEV (reference sequence). CDR3 residues: CASSLGPYQPQHF. As DNA, the CDR3 is TGTGCCAGCAGTCTTGGGCCCTATCAGCCCCAGCATTTT.

This chain connects TRBV7-9 to TRBJ2-5; D might be TRBD2 (6 bases). With 3 bases removed from V and 4 bases from J, the gap between germline ends came to 12 bases. Germline V gene sequence: CDR1 SEHNR, CDR2 FQNEAQ (reference sequence). This CDR3 is built from 14 residues. The CDR3 DNA is TGTGCCAGCAGCTTTGTCGGGAGATCAGAGACCCAGTACTTC. Translating it yields CASSFVGRSETQYF.

The V and J genes are TRBV4-1 and TRBJ2-7; possibly TRBD2 for D (6 bases). Looked up from germline, CDR1 is MGHRA and CDR2 is YSYEKL. The CDR3 totals 15 residues. The V end lost 1 base, the J end lost 7 bases, and 17 bases lay between the germline ends. CDR3 sequence reads: CASSQVGGKRREQYF. The CDR3 coding sequence is TGCGCCAGCAGCCAAGTTGGCGGGAAACGGCGGGAGCAGTACTTC.